A selection of T cell receptor beta chains follows, all from one sample in a study of blood T cells in healthy people across ages. TCRdb reprocessed the 5' RACE reads via MiXCR and lists one record per CDR3 protein. In the table there are fewer than 1,000,000 distinct CDR3 sequences, around 43% of which are singletons. The sequenced material came from blood. Receptors were obtained from a man aged 55-75 years in good health. The CDR3 runs from the conserved cysteine through the conserved F or W. A D gene is named only where the DNA matches it firmly. For some rows the clone size is stated as once, few or many, or as a class when expanded; others skip it.

V,J,D,size,length,DNA,CDR3
TRBV5-1,TRBJ2-1,TRBD1,few,15,TGCGCCAGCAGCCAAGGGACAGGGGGGATCAATGAGCAGTTCTTC,CASSQGTGGINEQFF
TRBV5-6,TRBJ2-1,TRBD2,NA,15,TGTGCCAGCAGCTCTGAGCGGGGACTAGAGGATGAGCAGTTCTTC,CASSSERGLEDEQFF
TRBV7-2,TRBJ1-2,TRBD1,NA,19,TGTGCCAGCAGTTTATGGGGACCGGGACAGGGCTCGGGTAACTATGGCTACACCTTC,CASSLWGPGQGSGNYGYTF
TRBV24-1,TRBJ1-5,TRBD1,NA,17,TGTGCCACCAGTGATTCCGCGGGACAGGGAGCGGTTCAGCCCCAGCATTTT,CATSDSAGQGAVQPQHF
TRBV4-3,TRBJ2-7,TRBD2,NA,14,TGCGCCAGCAGCCAAGCGGCGGGGGACTACGAGCAGTACTTC,CASSQAAGDYEQYF
TRBV27,TRBJ2-1,TRBD1,NA,14,TGTGCCAGCAGCCGGACAGGGGGCAAGGATGAGCAGTTCTTC,CASSRTGGKDEQFF
TRBV20-1,TRBJ2-1,NA,NA,11,TGCAGTGCTAGAGAAGGTTATGAGCAGTTCTTC,CSAREGYEQFF
TRBV10-2,TRBJ2-7,TRBD2,NA,15,TGCGCCAGCAGTGAGTCGGGACTAGTTTCCTACGAGCAGTACTTC,CASSESGLVSYEQYF
TRBV5-5,TRBJ2-1,NA,NA,13,TGTGCCAGCAACTCCCCAGGGGGGGCCGAGCAGTTCTTC,CASNSPGGAEQFF
TRBV2,TRBJ1-6,TRBD1,many,19,TGTGCCAGCAGTGCTCGGACAGTTACAGGGGCGCCCTATAATTCACCCCTCCACTTT,CASSARTVTGAPYNSPLHF
TRBV29-1,TRBJ1-2,NA,NA,13,TGCAGCGTTGGCCAGGCGTTAGGGGCCTTCTACACCTTC,CSVGQALGAFYTF
TRBV6-5,TRBJ2-1,TRBD2,once,16,TGTGCCAGCACCCCAACTAGCGGGGATCTGTACCATGAGCAGTTCTTC,CASTPTSGDLYHEQFF
TRBV6-2/TRBV6-3,TRBJ1-1,NA,NA,14,TGTGCCAGCAGGCCCCGGGGGGGGGACACTGAAGCTTTCTTT,CASRPRGGDTEAFF
TRBV6-2/TRBV6-3,TRBJ2-1,NA,NA,15,TGTGCCACCCAGGGAGGGGGTTGGTCCTACAATGAGCAGTTCTTC,CATQGGGWSYNEQFF
TRBV9,TRBJ2-7,NA,NA,15,TGTGCCAGCAGCTTAGGCGGTCTCTCAGACTACGAGCAGTACTTC,CASSLGGLSDYEQYF
TRBV9,TRBJ2-6,TRBD1,NA,15,TGTGCCAGCAGCACAGGGGGCTCTGGGGCCAACGTCCTGACTTTC,CASSTGGSGANVLTF
TRBV6-6,TRBJ1-2,NA,NA,13,TGTGCCAGCAGTCAAGACAGGATCTATGGCTACACCTTC,CASSQDRIYGYTF
TRBV5-4,TRBJ2-5,TRBD2,few,14,TGTGCCAGCAGCCACAGCGGGGGGGTGGAGACCCAGTACTTC,CASSHSGGVETQYF